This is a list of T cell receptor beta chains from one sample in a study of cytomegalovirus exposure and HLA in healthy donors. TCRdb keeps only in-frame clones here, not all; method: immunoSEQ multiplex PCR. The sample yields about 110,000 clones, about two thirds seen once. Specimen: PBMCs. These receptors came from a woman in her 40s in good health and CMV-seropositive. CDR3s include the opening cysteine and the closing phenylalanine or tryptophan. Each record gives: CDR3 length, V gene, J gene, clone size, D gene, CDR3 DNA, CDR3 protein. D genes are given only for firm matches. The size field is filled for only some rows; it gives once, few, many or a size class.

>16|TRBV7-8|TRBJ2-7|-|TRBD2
TGTGCCAGCAGCTTAAATCCGGGGGGGAACATGGGCGAGCAGTACTTC
CASSLNPGGNMGEQYF
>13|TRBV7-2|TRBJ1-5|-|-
TGTGCCAGCAGCTTAGCTCTCAATCAGCCCCAGCATTTT
CASSLALNQPQHF
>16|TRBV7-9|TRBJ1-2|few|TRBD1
TGTGCCAGCAGCCCCACCTGGGACAGTATAAACTATGGCTACACCTTC
CASSPTWDSINYGYTF
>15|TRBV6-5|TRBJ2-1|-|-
TGTGCCAGCAGTTATGGCCCCCCGAGGGAAAATGAGCAGTTCTTC
CASSYGPPRENEQFF
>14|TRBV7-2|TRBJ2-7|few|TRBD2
TGTGCCAGCAGCCCGTTAGCGGGGGTAAGGGAGCAGTACTTC
CASSPLAGVREQYF
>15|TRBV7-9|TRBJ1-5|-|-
TGTGCCAGCAGCTTAGAAGGGAGGGGCAATCAGCCCCAGCATTTT
CASSLEGRGNQPQHF
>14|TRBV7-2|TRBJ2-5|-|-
TGTGCCAGCAGCTTATCACGCCCGGAGGGGACCCAGTACTTC
CASSLSRPEGTQYF
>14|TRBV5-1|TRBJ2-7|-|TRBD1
TGCGCCAGCAGCAGGGGACAGGGCGACTACGAGCAGTACTTC
CASSRGQGDYEQYF
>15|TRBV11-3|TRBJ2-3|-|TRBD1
TGTGCCAGCAGCTTAGGGGGGACAGGGACGGATACGCAGTATTTT
CASSLGGTGTDTQYF
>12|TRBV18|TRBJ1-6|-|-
TGTGCCAGCTCACCCAGTAATTCACCCCTCCACTTT
CASSPSNSPLHF
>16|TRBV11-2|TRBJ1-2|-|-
TGTGCCAGCAGCTTAGGTTCCGGAGGGGCTAACTATGGCTACACCTTC
CASSLGSGGANYGYTF
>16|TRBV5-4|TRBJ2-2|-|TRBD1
TGTGCCAGCAGCTATATACAGGGGACGAACACCGGGGAGCTGTTTTTT
CASSYIQGTNTGELFF
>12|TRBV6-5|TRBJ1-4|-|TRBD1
TGTGCCAGCAGACAGGGGAATGAAAAACTGTTTTTT
CASRQGNEKLFF
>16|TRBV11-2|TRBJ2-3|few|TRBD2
TGTGCCAGCAGCTTGGGAGCGGGGGGAGGCACAGATACGCAGTATTTT
CASSLGAGGGTDTQYF
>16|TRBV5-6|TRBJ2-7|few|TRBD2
TGTGCCAGCAGCTTGGGGCTAGCGGGGACCTATTACGAGCAGTACTTC
CASSLGLAGTYYEQYF
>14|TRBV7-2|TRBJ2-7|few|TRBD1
TGTGCCAGCAGCTTAAGGACAGGGGGCTACGAGCAGTACTTC
CASSLRTGGYEQYF
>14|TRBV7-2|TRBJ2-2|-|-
TGTGCCAGCAGCTCCAGGGCGGGAACCGGGGAGCTGTTTTTT
CASSSRAGTGELFF
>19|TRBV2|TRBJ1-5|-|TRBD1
TGTGCCAGCAGTGATATTCTGGGACAGGGTCATGGCATAAATCAGCCCCAGCATTTT
CASSDILGQGHGINQPQHF
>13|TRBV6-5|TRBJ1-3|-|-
TGTGCCAGCAGTTACTCCGGGGGTAACACCATATATTTT
CASSYSGGNTIYF
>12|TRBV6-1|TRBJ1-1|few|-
TGTGCCAGCAGTGACATGTACACTGAAGCTTTCTTT
CASSDMYTEAFF
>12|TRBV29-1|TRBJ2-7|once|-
TGCAGCGTTGAGGCAGGGGCCTACGAGCAGTACTTC
CSVEAGAYEQYF
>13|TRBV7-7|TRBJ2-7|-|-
TGTGCTAGCAGCTTAACAGGGAAGGACGAGCAGTACTTC
CASSLTGKDEQYF
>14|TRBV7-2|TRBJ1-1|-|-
TGTGCCAGCAGCTTAGGAAGCTGGGCCACTGAAGCTTTCTTT
CASSLGSWATEAFF
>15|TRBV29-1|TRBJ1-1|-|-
TGCAGCGTGGGGCCAGGGCGTATTCCGAACACTGAAGCTTTCTTT
CSVGPGRIPNTEAFF
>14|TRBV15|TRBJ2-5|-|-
TGTGCCACCAGCAGAGATCGGGGTGTCGAGACCCAGTACTTC
CATSRDRGVETQYF
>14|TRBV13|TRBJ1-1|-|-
TGTGCCAGCAGAACAGGGCCTAGGGGCACTGAAGCTTTCTTT
CASRTGPRGTEAFF
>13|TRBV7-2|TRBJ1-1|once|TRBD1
TGTGCCAGCAGCTCTACAGGGGGCCAGGGGGCTTTCTTT
CASSSTGGQGAFF
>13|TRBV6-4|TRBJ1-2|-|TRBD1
TGTGCCAGCAGTGTGGACAGGGGGTATGGCTACACCTTC
CASSVDRGYGYTF
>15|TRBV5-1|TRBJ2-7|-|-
TGCGCCAGCAGCTTGGCCGGAGGAAGTCCCTACGAGCAGTACTTC
CASSLAGGSPYEQYF
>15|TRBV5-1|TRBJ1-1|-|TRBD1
TGCGCCAGCAGCTTGTCTACCCACGACAGGGCTGAAGCTTTCTTT
CASSLSTHDRAEAFF
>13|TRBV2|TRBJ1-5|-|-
TGTGCCAGCGGGCAGGGGATAAATCAGCCCCAGCATTTT
CASGQGINQPQHF
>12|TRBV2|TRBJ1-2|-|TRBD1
TGTGCCAGCAGCTGGACAGGGGAACGCTACACCTTC
CASSWTGERYTF
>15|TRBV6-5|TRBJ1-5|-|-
TGTGCCAGCAGTTTCCGACAGTATAGCAATCAGCCCCAGCATTTT
CASSFRQYSNQPQHF
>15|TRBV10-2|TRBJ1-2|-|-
TGCGCCAGCAGCTCAGGGGCCGTCAATAACTATGGCTACACCTTC
CASSSGAVNNYGYTF
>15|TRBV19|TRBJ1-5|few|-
TGTGCCAGTAGGCCTGGAGGGTATAGCAATCAGCCCCAGCATTTT
CASRPGGYSNQPQHF
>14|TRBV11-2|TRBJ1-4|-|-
TGTGCCAGCAGCTTAGGACAGCCCAGACAAAAATTGTTTTTT
CASSLGQPRQKLFF
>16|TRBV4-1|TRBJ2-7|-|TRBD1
TGCGCCAGCAGCCACGTGCAGGGACAGGGATTGTACGAGCAGTACTTC
CASSHVQGQGLYEQYF
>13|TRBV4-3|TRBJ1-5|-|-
TGCGCCAGCAGCCAAGATCGAGGACAGCCCCAGCATTTT
CASSQDRGQPQHF
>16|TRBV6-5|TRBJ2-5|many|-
TGTGCCAGCAGTTACTCTGGACTACCCCCCCTAGAGACCCAGTACTTC
CASSYSGLPPLETQYF
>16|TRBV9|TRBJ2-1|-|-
TGTGCCAGCACCCTAGGGGGGGGCGGTTCCTACAATGAGCAGTTCTTC
CASTLGGGGSYNEQFF
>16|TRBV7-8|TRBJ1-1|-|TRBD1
TGTGCCAGCAGCTTATCTCTAGGGACAGGGAAGACTGAAGCTTTCTTT
CASSLSLGTGKTEAFF
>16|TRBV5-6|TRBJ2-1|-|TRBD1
TGTGCCAGCAGCTCCCGGGACAGGGGCCTCTACAATGAGCAGTTCTTC
CASSSRDRGLYNEQFF
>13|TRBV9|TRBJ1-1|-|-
TGTGCCAGCAGCCCCCCAGGGAACACTGAAGCTTTCTTT
CASSPPGNTEAFF
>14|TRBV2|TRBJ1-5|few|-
TGTGCCAGCTTGGACAGCAATAGCAATCAGCCCCAGCATTTT
CASLDSNSNQPQHF
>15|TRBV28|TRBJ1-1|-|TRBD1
TGTGCCAGCAGCTTGACAGGGTGGAGGAACACTGAAGCTTTCTTT
CASSLTGWRNTEAFF
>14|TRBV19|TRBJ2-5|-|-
TGTGCCAGCAGAGGGGGGGGCCGACAAGAGACCCAGTACTTC
CASRGGGRQETQYF
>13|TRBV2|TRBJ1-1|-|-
TGTGCCATCGCTACGGGGACACTCACTGAAGCTTTCTTT
CAIATGTLTEAFF
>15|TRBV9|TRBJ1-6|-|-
TGTGCCAGCAGCGCACAGGCCGACTATAATTCACCCCTCCACTTT
CASSAQADYNSPLHF
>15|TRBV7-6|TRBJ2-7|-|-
TGTGCCAGCAGCTTAGGTAGTGGGGGGTCCTACGAGCAGTACTTC
CASSLGSGGSYEQYF
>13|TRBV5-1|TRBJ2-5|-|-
TGCGCCAGCAGCTTGGTGGGGGCAGAGACCCAGTACTTC
CASSLVGAETQYF
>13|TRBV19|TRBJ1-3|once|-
TGTGCCAGTATCCCCTTGGCCGGAAACACCATATATTTT
CASIPLAGNTIYF
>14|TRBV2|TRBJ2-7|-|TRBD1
TGTGCCAGCAGCGCCGGGACAGGGGTGGACGAGCAGTACTTC
CASSAGTGVDEQYF
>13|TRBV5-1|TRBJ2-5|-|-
TGCGCCAGCAGCATGACAGAGCAAGAGACCCAGTACTTC
CASSMTEQETQYF
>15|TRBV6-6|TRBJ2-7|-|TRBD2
TGTGCCAGCAGTTACGAAACTAGCGGGGAATACGAGCAGTACTTC
CASSYETSGEYEQYF
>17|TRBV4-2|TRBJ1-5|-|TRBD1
TGTGCCAGCAGCCAAGACCTTGGGACAGGGTCCGGTCAGCCCCAGCATTTT
CASSQDLGTGSGQPQHF
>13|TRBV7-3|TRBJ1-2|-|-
TGTGCCAGCAGCCCGGGAGGGGGGTTTGGCTACACCTTC
CASSPGGGFGYTF
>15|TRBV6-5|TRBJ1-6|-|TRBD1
TGTGCCAGCAGTGGGGACAGGGTATTGCCTTCACCCCTCCACTTT
CASSGDRVLPSPLHF
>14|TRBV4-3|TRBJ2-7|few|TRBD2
TGCGCCAGCAGCCAAGGCGGGGGTGGGTACGAGCAGTACTTC
CASSQGGGGYEQYF